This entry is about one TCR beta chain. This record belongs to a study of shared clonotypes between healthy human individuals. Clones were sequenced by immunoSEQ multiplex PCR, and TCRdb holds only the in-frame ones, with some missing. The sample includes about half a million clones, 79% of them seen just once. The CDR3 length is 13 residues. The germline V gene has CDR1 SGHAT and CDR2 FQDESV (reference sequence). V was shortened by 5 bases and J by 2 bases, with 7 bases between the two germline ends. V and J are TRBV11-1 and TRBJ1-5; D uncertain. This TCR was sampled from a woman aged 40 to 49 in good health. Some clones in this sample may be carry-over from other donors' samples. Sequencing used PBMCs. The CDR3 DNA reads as TGTGCCAGCAGCCCCGGGCGCAATCAGCCCCAGCATTTT. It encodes CASSPGRNQPQHF.